Included here is one T cell receptor (beta chain) sequence, with context. Its target is unknown. Primers included in the PCR were 60 Vbeta and 13 Jbeta primers. Profiling relied on immunoSEQ multiplex PCR, and the TCRdb table lists in-frame clones only, not all of them. The data contain about 180,000 clones, around 80% of them singletons. The data originate from a study of cytomegalovirus exposure and HLA in healthy donors. The CDR3 runs to 15 residues. V was pared by 2 bases and J by 0 bases, with 9 bases between. The germline CDR1 and CDR2 sequences are SEHNR and FQNEAQ (reference sequence). Study-wide points: Cytomegalovirus status was reportedly diagnosed by the classifier with high specificity and sensitivity. Accurate predictions that matched the HLA-A and HLA-B alleles of most subjects were reportedly made from TCR beta sequences.

The sequenced material came from PBMCs. The rearrangement uses TRBV7-9 and TRBJ2-3, with TRBD2 as a possible D gene (6 bases). The clonotype comes from a woman in her twenties or thirties in good health and CMV-seronegative. Here the CDR3 reads CASSLWRDSTDTQYF. The DNA of the CDR3 is TGTGCCAGCAGCTTATGGAGGGATAGCACAGATACGCAGTATTTT.